Following are 11 T cell receptor beta chains from one sample sequenced in a study of blood T cells in healthy people across ages. Together with a sample-barcoded 5' primer, a J-beta primer mix was included in a second PCR lasting roughly 6 to 12 cycles. TCRdb passed the 5' RACE reads through MiXCR, listing each CDR3 protein once. The data show about 1.5 million distinct CDR3 sequences, about 42% seen once. Sequencing was carried out using blood. These TCRs come from a woman aged 18 to 35 in good health.

The chain is built from TRBV20-1 and TRBJ2-2, with D perhaps TRBD2 (6 bases). Germline V gene lookup returns CDR1 DFQATT and CDR2 SNEGSKA (reference sequence). V shed 5 bases and J shed 6 bases, with 16 bases lying between them. The CDR3 is 14 amino acids. CDR3 sequence (DNA): TGCAGTGCTGACAGCGGGCCAGCGGCCGGGGAGCTGTTTTTT. Protein: CSADSGPAAGELFF.

This chain links TRBV7-3 with TRBJ2-3; 9 nucleotides line up with TRBD2. The J segment lost 5 bases and the V segment lost 5 bases, leaving 14 bases of the junction unmatched. The CDR3 runs to 17 residues. Germline CDR1 is SGHTA and CDR2 is FQGTGA. Here the CDR3 reads CASSAPDGAGGKDTQYF. The CDR3 bases are TGTGCCAGCAGCGCCCCCGATGGGGCGGGAGGGAAAGATACGCAGTATTTT.

This clonotype was seen a handful of times. V is TRBV21-1 and J is TRBJ2-7; no DNA check was done on the table's D call, TRBD1. TRBV21-1 is a listed pseudogene. This CDR3 has 15 amino acids. The CDR3 loop reads CARPPGQESHYEQYF. CDR3 nucleotides: TGTGCCAGACCTCCGGGACAGGAATCCCACTACGAGCAGTACTTC.

The chain is built from TRBV24-1 and TRBJ2-2; D is uncertain. The ends were cut back, 11 bases at V and 2 bases at J, with 14 bases in the middle. Germline CDR1 and CDR2: KGHDR and SFDVKD. CDR3 length: 14 residues. CDR3 in amino acids: CAIQTGSNTGELFF. In nucleotides, the CDR3 is TGTGCCATCCAAACCGGGTCCAACACCGGGGAGCTGTTTTTT.

There are a few counts of this clonotype. A read error may account for a junction end that differs from germline. CDR3 coding DNA: TGTGCCAGCACTTACGGGAGAAACATTCAGTACTTC. It codes for CASTYGRNIQYF. V usage is TRBV6-6 and J usage is TRBJ2-4; D might be TRBD2 (6 bases). CDR3 length: 12 residues. CDR1 MNHNY and CDR2 SVGAGI come from the germline V gene (reference sequence).

The chain combines TRBV9 with TRBJ2-1; unclear D gene. CDR3 length: 15 amino acids. The V gene's germline CDR1 is SGDLS and CDR2 YYNGEE. Trimming removed 0 bases from V and 2 bases from J, with 9 bases in between. CDR3 residues: CASSVEPTTYNEQFF. The CDR3 nucleotides read TGTGCCAGCAGCGTAGAACCCACAACCTACAATGAGCAGTTCTTC.

The CDR3 DNA is TGTGCCAGCAGCTCCGACACCTTC. Encoded protein: CASSSDTF. The chain has TRBV7-9 and TRBJ1-2; the D is unclear. CDR3 size: 8 residues. Germline lookup yields CDR1 SEHNR and CDR2 FQNEAQ (reference sequence). Trimming left V 4 bases short and J 12 bases short, with 3 bases between.

The V gene is TRBV7-2, the J gene TRBJ2-3, with 15 bases aligning to TRBD2. The J segment lost 7 bases and the V segment lost 5 bases, leaving 10 bases of the junction unmatched. The germline gives CDR1 SGHTA, CDR2 FQGNSA. The CDR3 is 17 amino acids. CDR3 residues: CASSLRGTSGGTYTQYF. As DNA, the CDR3 is TGTGCCAGCAGCCTTCGCGGGACTAGCGGGGGGACATATACGCAGTATTTT.

The V and J genes are TRBV18 and TRBJ1-2; 8 bases align to TRBD1. The CDR3 extends over 16 amino acids. V gave up 2 bases and J gave up 2 bases; unmatched junction bases: 7. Germline V gives CDR1 KGHSH, CDR2 LQKENI. The CDR3 DNA follows: TGTGCCAGCTCACCAACCCCGACAGGGGAGAACTATGGCTACACCTTC. Protein product: CASSPTPTGENYGYTF.

The genes are TRBV4-3 and TRBJ1-1, with D possibly being TRBD1 (5 bases). Germline V gene sequence: CDR1 LGHNA, CDR2 YSLEER. The length of the CDR3 is 18 residues. V gave up 4 bases and J gave up 1 base, with 22 bases separating them. In nucleotides, the CDR3 is TGCGCCAGCAGCCCAAGACGAGTACCAGGACACGAGAACACTGAAGCTTTCTTT. Amino acid sequence: CASSPRRVPGHENTEAFF.

This clonotype was detected a few times. The chain is built from TRBV4-1 and TRBJ2-4; either TRBD1 or TRBD2 may supply D (5 bases each). With 6 bases removed from V and 0 bases from J, the gap between germline ends came to 9 bases. The CDR3 contains 14 residues. Germline V gene data show CDR1 as MGHRA and CDR2 as YSYEKL. CDR3 sequence: CASRGTLAKNIQYF. The CDR3 nucleotides read TGCGCCAGCAGAGGGACGCTAGCCAAAAACATTCAGTACTTC.